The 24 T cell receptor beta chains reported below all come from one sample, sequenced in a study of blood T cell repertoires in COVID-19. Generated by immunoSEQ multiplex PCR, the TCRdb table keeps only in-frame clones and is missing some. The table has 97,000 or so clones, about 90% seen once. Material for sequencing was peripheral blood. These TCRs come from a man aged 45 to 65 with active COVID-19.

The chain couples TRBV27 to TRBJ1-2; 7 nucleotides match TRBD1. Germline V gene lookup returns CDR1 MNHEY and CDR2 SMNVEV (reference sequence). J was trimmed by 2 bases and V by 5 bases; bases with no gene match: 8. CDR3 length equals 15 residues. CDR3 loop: CASSPSGTVNYGYTF. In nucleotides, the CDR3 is TGTGCCAGCAGTCCCTCCGGGACAGTCAACTATGGCTACACCTTC.

The CDR3 reads CASSRTATYEQYF. CDR3 nucleotide sequence: TGTGCCAGCAGCCGGACAGCTACCTACGAGCAGTACTTC. The chain recombines TRBV3-1 (or the pseudogene TRBV3-2) with TRBJ2-7; D is perhaps TRBD1 (6 bases). CDR3 length: 13 residues. CDR1 and CDR2 from the germline V gene are LGHDT and YNNKEL (reference sequence). Trimming removed 4 bases at V and 2 bases at J, with 9 bases between.

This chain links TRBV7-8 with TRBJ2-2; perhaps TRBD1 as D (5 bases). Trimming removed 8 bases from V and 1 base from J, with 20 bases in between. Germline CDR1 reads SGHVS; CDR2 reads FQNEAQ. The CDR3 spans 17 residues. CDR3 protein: CASLIVKIRGNTGELFF. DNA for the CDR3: TGTGCCAGCTTGATCGTGAAGATTAGGGGGAACACCGGGGAGCTGTTTTTT.

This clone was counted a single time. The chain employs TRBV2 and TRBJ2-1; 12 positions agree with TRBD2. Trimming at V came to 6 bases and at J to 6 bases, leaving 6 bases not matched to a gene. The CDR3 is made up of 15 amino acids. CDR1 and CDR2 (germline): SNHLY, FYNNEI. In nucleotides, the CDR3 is TGTGCCAGCAGCGGAGGACTAGCGGGGCCCAATGAGCAGTTCTTC. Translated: CASSGGLAGPNEQFF.

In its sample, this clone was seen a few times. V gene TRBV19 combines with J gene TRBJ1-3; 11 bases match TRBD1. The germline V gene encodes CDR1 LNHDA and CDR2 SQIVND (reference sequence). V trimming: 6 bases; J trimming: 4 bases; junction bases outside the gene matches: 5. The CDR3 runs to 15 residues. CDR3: CASRSGQGEGNTIYF. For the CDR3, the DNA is TGTGCCAGTAGGTCGGGACAGGGGGAAGGAAACACCATATATTTT.

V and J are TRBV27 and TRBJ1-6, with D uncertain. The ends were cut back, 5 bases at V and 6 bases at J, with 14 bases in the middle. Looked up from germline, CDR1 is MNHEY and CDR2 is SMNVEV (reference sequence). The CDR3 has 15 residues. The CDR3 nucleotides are TGTGCCAGCAGTCTGCGGAGGGAGTCTAATTCACCCCTCCACTTT. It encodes CASSLRRESNSPLHF.

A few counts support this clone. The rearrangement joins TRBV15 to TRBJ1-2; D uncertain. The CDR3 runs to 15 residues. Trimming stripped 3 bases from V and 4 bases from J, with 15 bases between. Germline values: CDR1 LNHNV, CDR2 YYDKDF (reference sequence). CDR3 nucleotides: TGTGCCACCAGCAGGGATACGACACCCACCTATGGCTACACCTTC. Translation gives CATSRDTTPTYGYTF.

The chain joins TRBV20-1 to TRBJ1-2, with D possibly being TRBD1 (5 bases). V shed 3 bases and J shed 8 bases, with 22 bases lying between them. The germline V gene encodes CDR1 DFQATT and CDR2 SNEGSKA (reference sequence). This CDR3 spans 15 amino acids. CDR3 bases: TGCAGTGCTAGTCCCACCGGAGGGGCCGGATGGGGCTACACCTTC. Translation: CSASPTGGAGWGYTF.

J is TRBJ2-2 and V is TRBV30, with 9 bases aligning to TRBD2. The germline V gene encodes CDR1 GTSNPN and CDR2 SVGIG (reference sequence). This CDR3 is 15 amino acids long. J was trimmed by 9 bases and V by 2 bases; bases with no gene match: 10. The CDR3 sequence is CAWSTPGLAPRELFF. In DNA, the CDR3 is TGTGCCTGGAGTACGCCGGGACTAGCTCCCCGGGAGCTGTTTTTT.

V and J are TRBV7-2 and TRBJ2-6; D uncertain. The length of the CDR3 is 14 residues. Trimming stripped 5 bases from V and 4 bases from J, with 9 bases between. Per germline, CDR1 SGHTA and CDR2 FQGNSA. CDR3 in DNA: TGTGCCAGCAGCCCCGCGTCCGGGGCCAACGTCCTGACTTTC. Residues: CASSPASGANVLTF.

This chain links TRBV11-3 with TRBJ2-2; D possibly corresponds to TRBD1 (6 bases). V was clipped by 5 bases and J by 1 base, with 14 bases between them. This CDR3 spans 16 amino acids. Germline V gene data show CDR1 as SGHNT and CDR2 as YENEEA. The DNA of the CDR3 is TGTGCCAGCAGCCGACAGGAGCGGAGGAACACCGGGGAGCTGTTTTTT. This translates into CASSRQERRNTGELFF.

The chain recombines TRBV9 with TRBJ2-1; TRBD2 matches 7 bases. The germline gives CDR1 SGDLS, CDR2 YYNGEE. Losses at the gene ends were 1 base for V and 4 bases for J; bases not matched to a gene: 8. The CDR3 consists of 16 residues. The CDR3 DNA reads TGTGCCAGCAGCGTAAGGGGTCTAGCGGATTACAATGAGCAGTTCTTC. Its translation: CASSVRGLADYNEQFF.

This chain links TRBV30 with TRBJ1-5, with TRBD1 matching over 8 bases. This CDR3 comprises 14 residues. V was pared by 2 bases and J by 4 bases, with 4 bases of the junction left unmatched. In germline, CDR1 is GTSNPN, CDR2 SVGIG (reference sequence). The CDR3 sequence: CAWSFGQGNQPQHF. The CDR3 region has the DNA TGTGCCTGGAGTTTTGGACAGGGAAATCAGCCCCAGCATTTT. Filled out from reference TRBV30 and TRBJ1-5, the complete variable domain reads SQTIHQWPATLVQPVGSPLSLECTVEGTSNPNLYWYRQAAGRGLQLLFYSVGIGQISSEVPQNLSASRPQDRQFILSSKKLLLSDSGFYLCAWSFGQGNQPQHFGDGTRLSIL.

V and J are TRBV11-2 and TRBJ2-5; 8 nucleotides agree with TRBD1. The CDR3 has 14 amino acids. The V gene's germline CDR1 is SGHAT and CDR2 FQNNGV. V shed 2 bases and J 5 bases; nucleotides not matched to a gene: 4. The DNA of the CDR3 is TGTGCCAGCAGCTTACAGGGGGCAGGGGAGACCCAGTACTTC. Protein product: CASSLQGAGETQYF. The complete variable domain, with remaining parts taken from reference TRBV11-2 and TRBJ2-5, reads EAGVAQSPRYKIIEKRQSVAFWCNPISGHATLYWYQQILGQGPKLLIQFQNNGVVDDSQLPKDRFSAERLKGVDSTLKIQPAKLEDSAVYLCASSLQGAGETQYFGPGTRLLVL.

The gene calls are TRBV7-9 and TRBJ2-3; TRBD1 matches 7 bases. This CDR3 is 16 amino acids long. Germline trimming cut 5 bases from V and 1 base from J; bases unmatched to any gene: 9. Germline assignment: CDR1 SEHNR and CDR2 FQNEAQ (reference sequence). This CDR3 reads CASSQSGQERTDTQYF. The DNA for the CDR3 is TGTGCCAGCAGCCAATCAGGACAGGAACGCACAGATACGCAGTATTTT.

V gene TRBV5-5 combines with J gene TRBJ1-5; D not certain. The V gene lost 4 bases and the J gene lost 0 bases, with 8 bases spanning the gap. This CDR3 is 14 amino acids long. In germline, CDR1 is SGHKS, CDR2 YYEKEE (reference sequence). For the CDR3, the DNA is TGTGCCAGCAGCACAAGTAATAGCAATCAGCCCCAGCATTTT. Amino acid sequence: CASSTSNSNQPQHF.

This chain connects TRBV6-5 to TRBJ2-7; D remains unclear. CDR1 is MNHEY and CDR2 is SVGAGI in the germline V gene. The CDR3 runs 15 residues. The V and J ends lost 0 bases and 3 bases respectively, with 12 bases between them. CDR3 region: CASSYSIGQVYEQYF. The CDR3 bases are TGTGCCAGCAGTTACTCAATTGGGCAGGTCTACGAGCAGTACTTC.

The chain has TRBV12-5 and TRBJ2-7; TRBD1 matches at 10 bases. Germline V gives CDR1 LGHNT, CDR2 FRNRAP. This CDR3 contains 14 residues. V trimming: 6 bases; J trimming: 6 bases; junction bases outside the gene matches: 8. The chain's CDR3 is CASGEGQGMREQYF. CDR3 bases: TGTGCTAGTGGGGAGGGACAGGGGATGCGCGAGCAGTACTTC.

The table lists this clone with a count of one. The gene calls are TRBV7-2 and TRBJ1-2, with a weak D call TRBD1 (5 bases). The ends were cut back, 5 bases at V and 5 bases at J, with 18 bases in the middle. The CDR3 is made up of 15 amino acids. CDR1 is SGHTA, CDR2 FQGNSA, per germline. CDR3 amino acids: CASSVLGGGTYGYTF. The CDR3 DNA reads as TGTGCCAGCAGCGTTTTGGGGGGGGGAACTTATGGCTACACCTTC.

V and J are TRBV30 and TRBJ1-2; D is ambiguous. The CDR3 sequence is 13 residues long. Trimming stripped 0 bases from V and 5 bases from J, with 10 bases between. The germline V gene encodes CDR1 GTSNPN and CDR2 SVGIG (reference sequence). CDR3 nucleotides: TGTGCCTGGAGTGTACTGGGAGGGTATGGCTACACCTTC. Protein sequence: CAWSVLGGYGYTF.

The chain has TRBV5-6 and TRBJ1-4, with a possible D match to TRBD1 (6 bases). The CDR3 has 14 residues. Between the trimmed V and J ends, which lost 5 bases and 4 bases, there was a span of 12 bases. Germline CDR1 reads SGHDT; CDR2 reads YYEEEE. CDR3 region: CASRNTGINEKLFF. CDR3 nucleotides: TGTGCCAGCAGAAATACAGGGATTAATGAAAAACTGTTTTTT.

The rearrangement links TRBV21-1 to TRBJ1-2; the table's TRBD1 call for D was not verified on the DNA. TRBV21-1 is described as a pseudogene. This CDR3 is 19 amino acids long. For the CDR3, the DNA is TGTGCCAGCAGCAAAGCGCTAAGAGGCAGGGGGCTGGACCTCTATGGCTACACCTTC. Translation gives CASSKALRGRGLDLYGYTF.

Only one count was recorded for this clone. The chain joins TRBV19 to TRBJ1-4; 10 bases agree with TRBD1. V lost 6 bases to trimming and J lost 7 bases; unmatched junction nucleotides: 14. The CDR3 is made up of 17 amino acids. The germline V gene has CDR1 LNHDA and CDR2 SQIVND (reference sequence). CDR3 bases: TGTGCCAGTAGCCGGGACAGGGGCCCGTTAATGGGTGAAAAACTGTTTTTT. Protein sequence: CASSRDRGPLMGEKLFF.

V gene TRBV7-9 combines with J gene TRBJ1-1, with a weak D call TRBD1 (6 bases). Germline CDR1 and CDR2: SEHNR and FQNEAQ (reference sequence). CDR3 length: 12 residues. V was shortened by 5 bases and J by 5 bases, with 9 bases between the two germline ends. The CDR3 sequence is CASSPGQTEAFF. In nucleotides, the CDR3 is TGTGCCAGCAGCCCTGGACAGACTGAAGCTTTCTTT.